These 19 T cell receptor beta chains came from one sample sequenced in a study of cytomegalovirus exposure and HLA in healthy donors. This PCR relied on a set of 60 Vbeta primers and 13 Jbeta primers. The data were produced by immunoSEQ multiplex PCR, yet TCRdb's version contains in-frame clones alone and is incomplete. The sample includes over 100,000 clones, just under 75% of them seen just once. Specimen: PBMCs. The receptors originated from a man in his forties or fifties in good health and CMV-seropositive.

This chain connects TRBV5-1 to TRBJ2-7, with D maybe TRBD2 (7 bases). The CDR3 length is 14 residues. V was pared by 2 bases and J by 5 bases, with 14 bases between. Germline-derived CDR1 and CDR2 are SGHRS and YFSETQ. CDR3 nucleotides: TGCGCCAGCAGCTTTGGGGGGGCAAGGGACGAGCAGTACTTC. Protein sequence: CASSFGGARDEQYF.

The chain is built from TRBV27 and TRBJ2-1; D unclear. Germline loops: CDR1 MNHEY, CDR2 SMNVEV (reference sequence). V shed 6 bases and J shed 3 bases, with 21 bases lying between them. This CDR3 is 17 amino acids long. The DNA for the CDR3 is TGTGCCAGCAGACCCCTAGGAAAGCCCCAAATCTACAATGAGCAGTTCTTC. This translates into CASRPLGKPQIYNEQFF.

This rearrangement joins TRBV6-6 to TRBJ1-5; D is perhaps TRBD1 (6 bases). The CDR3 is 16 residues long. V shed 5 bases and J shed 2 bases, with 16 bases lying between them. The germline CDR1 and CDR2 sequences are MNHNY and SVGAGI (reference sequence). The chain's CDR3 is CASSPSGTRGNQPQHF. The CDR3 DNA sequence: TGTGCCAGCAGTCCCTCCGGGACACGGGGCAATCAGCCCCAGCATTTT.

This chain uses TRBV5-8 with TRBJ2-5, with 9 positions matching TRBD1. V lost 4 bases, J lost 3 bases, and 7 bases stayed unmatched. CDR3 length equals 15 residues. Germline V gene lookup returns CDR1 SGHTS and CDR2 YDEGEE. The DNA of the CDR3 is TGTGCCAGCAGCGACCGGGACAGGGATGAAGAGACCCAGTACTTC. Its translation is CASSDRDRDEETQYF.

The V and J genes are TRBV11-1 and TRBJ2-7; 7 bases match TRBD2. The germline gives CDR1 SGHAT, CDR2 FQDESV (reference sequence). The CDR3 loop spans 16 amino acids. Unmatched junction bases numbered 8, after V lost 3 bases and J lost 0 bases. The CDR3 region is CASSLGGEWGSYEQYF. CDR3 coding DNA: TGTGCCAGCAGCTTGGGAGGGGAATGGGGCTCCTACGAGCAGTACTTC. The full variable domain, with the rest looked up from reference TRBV11-1 and TRBJ2-7, is EAEVAQSPRYKITEKSQAVAFWCDPISGHATLYWYRQILGQGPELLVQFQDESVVDDSQLPKDRFSAERLKGVDSTLKIQPAELGDSAMYLCASSLGGEWGSYEQYFGPGTRLTVT.

The chain combines TRBV2 with TRBJ1-5; D is ambiguous. V lost 6 bases and J lost 2, with 17 bases in between. Looked up from germline, CDR1 is SNHLY and CDR2 is FYNNEI. This CDR3 is 16 amino acids long. CDR3 sequence reads: CASRPPWIQGNQPQHF. In nucleotides, the CDR3 is TGTGCCAGCAGGCCCCCTTGGATTCAGGGCAATCAGCCCCAGCATTTT. The full variable domain, with the rest looked up from reference TRBV2 and TRBJ1-5, is EPEVTQTPSHQVTQMGQEVILRCVPISNHLYFYWYRQILGQKVEFLVSFYNNEISEKSEIFDDQFSVERPDGSNFTLKIRSTKLEDSAMYFCASRPPWIQGNQPQHFGDGTRLSIL.

The chain recombines TRBV19 with TRBJ1-3; possibly TRBD1 for D (6 bases). V dropped 3 bases and J dropped 0 bases, with 9 bases sitting between them. Germline V lookup: CDR1 LNHDA, CDR2 SQIVND (reference sequence). The CDR3 spans 15 residues. The CDR3 DNA sequence: TGTGCCAGTAGTATCGGACAGAGCTCTGGAAACACCATATATTTT. It codes for CASSIGQSSGNTIYF.

On this clone: This same CDR3 is encoded by further DNA sequences in the sample. This chain joins TRBV6-5 and TRBJ1-1; D may be TRBD1 (5 bases). Germline CDR1 reads MNHEY; CDR2 reads SVGAGI. The CDR3 covers 13 residues. Deletions cut 2 bases from V and 1 base from J, with 5 bases between. CDR3 coding DNA: TGTGCCAGCAGTTACCAGGGGAACACTGAAGCTTTCTTT. Translation gives CASSYQGNTEAFF.

The chain has TRBV5-1 and TRBJ2-1, with a tentative D call TRBD1 (6 bases). The CDR3 length is 16 residues. With 6 bases removed from V and 4 bases from J, the gap between germline ends came to 20 bases. Germline V gives CDR1 SGHRS, CDR2 YFSETQ. The CDR3 region has the DNA TGCGCCAGCAAGGAAGGACAGCTCTTAACATACAATGAGCAGTTCTTC. Its translation is CASKEGQLLTYNEQFF.

This chain links TRBV27 with TRBJ1-5; D is unclear. Looked up from germline, CDR1 is MNHEY and CDR2 is SMNVEV (reference sequence). V shed 5 bases and J shed 0 bases, with 11 bases lying between them. CDR3 length: 15 amino acids. CDR3 sequence: CASSPLRFSNQPQHF. The CDR3 bases are TGTGCCAGCAGTCCGCTCAGGTTTAGCAATCAGCCCCAGCATTTT.

This chain joins TRBV27 and TRBJ2-5, with 9 nucleotides matching TRBD1. In germline, CDR1 is MNHEY, CDR2 SMNVEV (reference sequence). This CDR3 has 15 residues. V dropped 3 bases and J dropped 11; count of bases not matched to a gene: 13. In nucleotides, the CDR3 is TGTGCCAGCAGTTTGGGACAGGGAACGATTGGGGAGCAGTACTTC. Translation: CASSLGQGTIGEQYF.

This clone has more than one count but fewer than ten. This chain links TRBV6-5 with TRBJ2-5, with 7 bases identical to TRBD2. The J call may be wrong; the DNA end is better matched by TRBJ2-7. Germline CDR1 and CDR2: MNHEY and SVGAGI. CDR3 length: 14 residues. The DNA of the CDR3 is TGTGCCAGCAGTGGGCGGGGGAGCTCCTACGAGCAGTACTTC. Encoded protein: CASSGRGSSYEQYF.

The chain uses TRBV27 and TRBJ2-1, with 9 bases fitting TRBD2. The CDR3 has 15 amino acids. V gave up 2 bases and J gave up 10 bases; unmatched junction bases: 9. Germline CDR1 reads MNHEY; CDR2 reads SMNVEV (reference sequence). Written as DNA, the CDR3 is TGTGCCAGCAGTTTACGGAGCGGGGGGTCTTGGGAGCAGTTCTTC. It yields the protein CASSLRSGGSWEQFF.

The chain joins TRBV28 to TRBJ1-3; 9 bases align to TRBD1. This CDR3 spans 17 amino acids. Losses at the gene ends were 4 bases for V and 0 bases for J; bases not matched to a gene: 7. CDR1 and CDR2 (germline): MDHEN, SYDVKM. CDR3 amino acids: CASSSGTGLFSGNTIYF. The CDR3 DNA reads as TGTGCCAGCAGTTCGGGGACAGGGCTTTTCTCTGGAAACACCATATATTTT.

In this sample, this clone turned up a few times. The gene calls are TRBV11-2 and TRBJ1-1; D uncertain. Germline-derived CDR1 and CDR2 are SGHAT and FQNNGV. The CDR3 spans 16 residues. With 0 bases removed from V and 1 base from J, the gap between germline ends came to 12 bases. CDR3 loop: CASSLEWRQKNTEAFF. CDR3 nucleotides: TGTGCCAGCAGCTTAGAGTGGCGGCAGAAGAACACTGAAGCTTTCTTT.

This clone turned up a few times. V and J are TRBV2 and TRBJ2-2; TRBD2 matches 13 bases. CDR3 length equals 16 residues. V was clipped by 6 bases and J by 5 bases; unmatched bases: 6. CDR1 is SNHLY, CDR2 FYNNEI, per germline. CDR3 sequence reads: CASSSTSGRGTGELFF. The CDR3 DNA reads as TGTGCCAGCAGCAGCACTAGCGGGAGGGGTACCGGGGAGCTGTTTTTT.

The V gene is TRBV7-8, the J gene TRBJ2-1, with 7 bases matching TRBD2. Germline trimming cut 7 bases from V and 2 bases from J; bases unmatched to any gene: 8. The length of the CDR3 is 15 residues. Germline assignment: CDR1 SGHVS and CDR2 FQNEAQ. This chain's CDR3 is CASTQAGTAYNEQFF. Here the CDR3 DNA reads TGTGCCAGCACCCAAGCGGGGACGGCCTACAATGAGCAGTTCTTC.

DNA of the CDR3: TGTGCCAGCATTCCCCCCCAGAACACTGAAGCTTTCTTT. Protein sequence: CASIPPQNTEAFF. The genes are TRBV28 and TRBJ1-1, with unresolved D. Between the trimmed V and J ends, which lost 7 bases and 1 base, there was a span of 10 bases. The length of the CDR3 is 13 residues. Germline V gene sequence: CDR1 MDHEN, CDR2 SYDVKM.

The V call is TRBV5-4, the J call TRBJ2-7, with 7 bases fitting TRBD2. Trimming cost V 0 bases and J 1 base; bases outside gene matches: 1. Germline CDR1 reads SGHNT; CDR2 reads YYREEE (reference sequence). This CDR3 has 14 residues. CDR3 bases: TGTGCCAGCAGCTTGGCGGGGGGATCCTACGAGCAGTACTTC. Translation gives CASSLAGGSYEQYF.